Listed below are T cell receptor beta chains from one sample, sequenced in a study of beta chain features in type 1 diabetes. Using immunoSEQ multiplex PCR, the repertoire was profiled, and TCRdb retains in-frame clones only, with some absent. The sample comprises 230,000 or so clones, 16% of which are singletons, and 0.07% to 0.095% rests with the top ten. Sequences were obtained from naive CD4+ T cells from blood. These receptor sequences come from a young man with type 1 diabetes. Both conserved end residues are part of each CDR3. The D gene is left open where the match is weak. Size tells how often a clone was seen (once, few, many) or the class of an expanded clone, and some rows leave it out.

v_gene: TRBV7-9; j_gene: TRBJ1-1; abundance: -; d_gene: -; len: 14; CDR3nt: TGTGCCAGCAGTTTGGAGGGACCGAACACTGAAGCTTTCTTT; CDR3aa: CASSLEGPNTEAFF
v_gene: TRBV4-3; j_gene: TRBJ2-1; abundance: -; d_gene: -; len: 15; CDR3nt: TGCGCCAGCAGCCAGGCGAGTAGCTCCTACAATGAGCAGTTCTTC; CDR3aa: CASSQASSSYNEQFF
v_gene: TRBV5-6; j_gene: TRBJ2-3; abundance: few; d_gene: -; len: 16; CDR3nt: TGTGCCAGCAGCCGGAACGGGGGACCGCAGACAGATACGCAGTATTTT; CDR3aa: CASSRNGGPQTDTQYF
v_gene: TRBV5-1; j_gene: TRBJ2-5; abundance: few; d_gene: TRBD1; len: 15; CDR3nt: TGCGCCAGCAGTACACGGGACAGTCCGCCGGAGACCCAGTACTTC; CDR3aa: CASSTRDSPPETQYF
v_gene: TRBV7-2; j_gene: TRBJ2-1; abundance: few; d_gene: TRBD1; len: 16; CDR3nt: TGTGCCAGCAGCTTGGGACAGGGGTGGGATTACAATGAGCAGTTCTTC; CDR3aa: CASSLGQGWDYNEQFF
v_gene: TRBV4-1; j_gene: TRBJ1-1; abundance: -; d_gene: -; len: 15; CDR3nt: TGCGCCAGCAGCCAAGGTCTGAACACAAACACTGAAGCTTTCTTT; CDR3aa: CASSQGLNTNTEAFF
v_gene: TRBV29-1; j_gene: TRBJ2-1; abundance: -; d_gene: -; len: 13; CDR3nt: TGCAGCGTTGAAGCGGTTACCTACAATGAGCAGTTCTTC; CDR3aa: CSVEAVTYNEQFF
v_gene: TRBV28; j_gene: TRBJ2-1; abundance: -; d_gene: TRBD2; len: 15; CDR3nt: TGTGCCAGCAGCCTACTAGCGTATCCCTACAATGAGCAGTTCTTC; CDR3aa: CASSLLAYPYNEQFF
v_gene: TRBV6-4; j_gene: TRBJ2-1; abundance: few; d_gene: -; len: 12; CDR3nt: TGTGCCAGCAGTAACCCTTACAATGAGCAGTTCTTC; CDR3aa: CASSNPYNEQFF
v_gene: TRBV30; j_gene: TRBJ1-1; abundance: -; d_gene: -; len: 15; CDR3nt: TGTGCCTGTCATGGGGGCAGGGAAAGTCGGACTGAAGCTTTCTTT; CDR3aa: CACHGGRESRTEAFF
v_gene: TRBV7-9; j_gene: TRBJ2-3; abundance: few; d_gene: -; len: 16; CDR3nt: TGTGCCAGCAGCAGTTGGTCAGGAAAGAGCACAGATACGCAGTATTTT; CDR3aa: CASSSWSGKSTDTQYF
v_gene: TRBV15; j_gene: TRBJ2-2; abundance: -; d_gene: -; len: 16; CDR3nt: TGTGCCACCAGCAGAGGAGACGGGAGCCGCACCGGGGAGCTGTTTTTT; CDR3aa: CATSRGDGSRTGELFF
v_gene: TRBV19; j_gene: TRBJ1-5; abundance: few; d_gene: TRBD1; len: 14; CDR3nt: TGTGCCACCCGGGCAGGGGGCTACAATCAGCCCCAGCATTTT; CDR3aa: CATRAGGYNQPQHF
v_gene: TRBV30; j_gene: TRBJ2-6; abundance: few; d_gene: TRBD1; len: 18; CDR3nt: TGTGCCTGGAGTAGAAAGACAGGGGATGGTACTGGGGCCAACGTCCTGACTTTC; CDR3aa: CAWSRKTGDGTGANVLTF
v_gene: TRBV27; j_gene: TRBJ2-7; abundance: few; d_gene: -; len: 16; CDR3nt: TGTGCCAGCAGTCCCCTTGGCAGGCCCTCCGGCTACGAGCAGTACTTC; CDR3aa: CASSPLGRPSGYEQYF
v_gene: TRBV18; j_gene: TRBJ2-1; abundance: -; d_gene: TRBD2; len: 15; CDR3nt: TGTGCCAGCTCACCACTAGCGGGAGGATACAATGAGCAGTTCTTC; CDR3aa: CASSPLAGGYNEQFF
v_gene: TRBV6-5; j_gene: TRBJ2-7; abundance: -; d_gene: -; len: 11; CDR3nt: TGTGCCAGCAGTTACTCGAGCGAGCAGTACTTC; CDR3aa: CASSYSSEQYF
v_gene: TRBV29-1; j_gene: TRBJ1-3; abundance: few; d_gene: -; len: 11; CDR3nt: TGCAGCGTCCAGACCGGAAACACCATATATTTT; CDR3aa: CSVQTGNTIYF
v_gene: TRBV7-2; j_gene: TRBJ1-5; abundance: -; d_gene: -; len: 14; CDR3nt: TGTGCCAGCAGCTTAGAGGGTAGCAATCAGCCCCAGCATTTT; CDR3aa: CASSLEGSNQPQHF
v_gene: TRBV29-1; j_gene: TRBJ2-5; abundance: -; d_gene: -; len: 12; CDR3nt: TGCAGCGTTGAACTCTCATCTGAGACCCAGTACTTC; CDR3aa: CSVELSSETQYF
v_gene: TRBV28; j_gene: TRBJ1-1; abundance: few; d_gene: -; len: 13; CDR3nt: TGTGCCAGCAGTTTAAGGAGGGAAGCTGAAGCTTTCTTT; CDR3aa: CASSLRREAEAFF
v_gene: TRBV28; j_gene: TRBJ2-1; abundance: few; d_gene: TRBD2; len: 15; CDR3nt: TGTGCCAGCAGCCCTCTAGCGGGAGGGTACAATGAGCAGTTCTTC; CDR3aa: CASSPLAGGYNEQFF
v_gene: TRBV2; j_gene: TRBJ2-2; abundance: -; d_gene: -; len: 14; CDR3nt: TGTGCCAGCAGTCCCAGAGCGAACACCGGGGAGCTGTTTTTT; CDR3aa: CASSPRANTGELFF
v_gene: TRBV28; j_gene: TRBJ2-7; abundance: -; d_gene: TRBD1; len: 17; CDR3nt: TGTGCCAGCAGACCCATTAGTCGGGACAGGGGGTATCCCGAGCAGTACTTC; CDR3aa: CASRPISRDRGYPEQYF
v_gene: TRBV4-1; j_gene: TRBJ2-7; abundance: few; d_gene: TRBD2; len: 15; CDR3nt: TGCGCCAGCAGCCAAGTTCTGGCGGGAGGTTTCGAGCAGTACTTC; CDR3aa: CASSQVLAGGFEQYF
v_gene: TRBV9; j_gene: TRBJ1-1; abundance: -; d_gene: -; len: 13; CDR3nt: TGTGCCAGCAGCGTAGCGGGGGACACTGAAGCTTTCTTT; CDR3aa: CASSVAGDTEAFF
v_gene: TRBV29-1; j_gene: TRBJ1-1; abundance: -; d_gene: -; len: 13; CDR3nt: TGCAGCGCCCGACAGAGCATGAACACTGAAGCTTTCTTT; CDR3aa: CSARQSMNTEAFF
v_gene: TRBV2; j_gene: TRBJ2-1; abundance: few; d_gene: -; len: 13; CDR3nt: TGTGCCAGCAGTGCGGAGAGCTACAATGAGCAGTTCTTC; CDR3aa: CASSAESYNEQFF
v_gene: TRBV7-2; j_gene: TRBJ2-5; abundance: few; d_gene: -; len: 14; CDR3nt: TGTGCCAGCAGCCCCGGGGCAGGGTCCGAGACCCAGTACTTC; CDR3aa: CASSPGAGSETQYF
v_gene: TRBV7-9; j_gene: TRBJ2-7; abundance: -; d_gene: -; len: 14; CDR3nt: TGTGCCAGCAGCCCCGGGGGACTCCGGGCTGAGCAGTACTTC; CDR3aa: CASSPGGLRAEQYF
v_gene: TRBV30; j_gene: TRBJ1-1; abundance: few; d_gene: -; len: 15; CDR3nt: TGTGCCTGGAGTGTACGGCTCCGCCGGAACACTGAAGCTTTCTTT; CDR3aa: CAWSVRLRRNTEAFF
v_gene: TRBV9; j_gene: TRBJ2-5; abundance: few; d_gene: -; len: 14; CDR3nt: TGTGCCAGCAGCGGAGGCGGCCTCCAAGAGACCCAGTACTTC; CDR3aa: CASSGGGLQETQYF
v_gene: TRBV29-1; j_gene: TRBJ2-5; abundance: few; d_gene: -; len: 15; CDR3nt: TGCAGCGTCCACGGGCGAGCGGAACTTGGAGAGACCCAGTACTTC; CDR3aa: CSVHGRAELGETQYF
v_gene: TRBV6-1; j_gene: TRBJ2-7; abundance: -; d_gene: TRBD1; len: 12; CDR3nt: TGTGCCAGCCGACAGGGGGCAAGGGAGCAGTACTTC; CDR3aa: CASRQGAREQYF
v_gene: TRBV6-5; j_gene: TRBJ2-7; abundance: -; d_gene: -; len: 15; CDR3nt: TGTGCCAGTTGTCACACAGGGTCAAGATTCTACGAGCAGTACTTC; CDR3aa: CASCHTGSRFYEQYF
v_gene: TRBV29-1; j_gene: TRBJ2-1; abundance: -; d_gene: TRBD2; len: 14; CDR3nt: TGCAGCGTTGGATTTCTGCTAGCGGGGAATGAGCAGTTCTTC; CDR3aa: CSVGFLLAGNEQFF
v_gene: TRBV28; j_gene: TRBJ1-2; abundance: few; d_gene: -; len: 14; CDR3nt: TGTGCCAGCAGTTTGGGGCTTACGGACTATGGCTACACCTTC; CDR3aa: CASSLGLTDYGYTF
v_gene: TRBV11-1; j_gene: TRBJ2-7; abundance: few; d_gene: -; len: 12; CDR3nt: TGTGCCAGCAGCTTAGGAGCGGTCGAGCAGTACTTC; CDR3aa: CASSLGAVEQYF
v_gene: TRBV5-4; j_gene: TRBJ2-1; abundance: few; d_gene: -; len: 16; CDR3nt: TGTGCCAGCAGCGGGCCGGGGAGAGGCTCCTACAATGAGCAGTTCTTC; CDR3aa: CASSGPGRGSYNEQFF